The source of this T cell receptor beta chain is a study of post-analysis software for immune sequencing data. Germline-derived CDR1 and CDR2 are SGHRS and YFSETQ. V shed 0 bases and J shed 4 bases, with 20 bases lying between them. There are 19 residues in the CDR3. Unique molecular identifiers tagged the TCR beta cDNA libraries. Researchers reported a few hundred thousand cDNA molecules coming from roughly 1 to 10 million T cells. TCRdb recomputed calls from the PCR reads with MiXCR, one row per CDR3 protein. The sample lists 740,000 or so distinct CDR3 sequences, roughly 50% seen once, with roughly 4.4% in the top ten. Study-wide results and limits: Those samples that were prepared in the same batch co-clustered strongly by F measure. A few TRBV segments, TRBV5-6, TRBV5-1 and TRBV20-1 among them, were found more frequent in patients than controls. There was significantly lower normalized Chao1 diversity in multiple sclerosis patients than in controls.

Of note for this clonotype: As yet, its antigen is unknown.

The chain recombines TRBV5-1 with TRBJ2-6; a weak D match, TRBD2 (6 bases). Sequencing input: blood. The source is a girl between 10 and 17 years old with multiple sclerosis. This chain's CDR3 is CASSLGGNSRLRGANVLTF. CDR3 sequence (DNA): TGCGCCAGCAGCTTGGGCGGGAATTCTCGTCTGAGGGGGGCCAACGTCCTGACTTTC.